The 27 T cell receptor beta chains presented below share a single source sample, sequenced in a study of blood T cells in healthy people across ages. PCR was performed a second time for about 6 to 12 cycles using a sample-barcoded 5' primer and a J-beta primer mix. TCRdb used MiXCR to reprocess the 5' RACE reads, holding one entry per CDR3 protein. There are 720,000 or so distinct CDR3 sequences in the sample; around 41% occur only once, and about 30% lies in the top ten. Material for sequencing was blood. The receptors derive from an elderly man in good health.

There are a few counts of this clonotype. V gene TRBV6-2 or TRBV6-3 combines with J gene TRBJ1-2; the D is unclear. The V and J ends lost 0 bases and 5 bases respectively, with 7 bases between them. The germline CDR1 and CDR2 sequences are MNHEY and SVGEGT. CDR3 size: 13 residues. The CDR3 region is CASSYSREYGYTF. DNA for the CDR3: TGTGCCAGCAGTTACTCGAGGGAATATGGCTACACCTTC.

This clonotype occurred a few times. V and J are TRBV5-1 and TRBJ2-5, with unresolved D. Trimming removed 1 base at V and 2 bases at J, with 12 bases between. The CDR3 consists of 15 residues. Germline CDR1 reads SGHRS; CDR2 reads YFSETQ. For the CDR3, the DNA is TGCGCCAGCAGCTTGTTTGGCGAGAATCAAGAGACCCAGTACTTC. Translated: CASSLFGENQETQYF.

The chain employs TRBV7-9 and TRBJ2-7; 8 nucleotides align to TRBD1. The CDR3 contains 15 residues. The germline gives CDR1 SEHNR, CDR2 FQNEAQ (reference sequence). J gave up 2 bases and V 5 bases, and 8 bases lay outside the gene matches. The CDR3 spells CASSDPGQATYEQYF. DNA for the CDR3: TGTGCCAGCAGCGATCCGGGACAGGCCACCTACGAGCAGTACTTC.

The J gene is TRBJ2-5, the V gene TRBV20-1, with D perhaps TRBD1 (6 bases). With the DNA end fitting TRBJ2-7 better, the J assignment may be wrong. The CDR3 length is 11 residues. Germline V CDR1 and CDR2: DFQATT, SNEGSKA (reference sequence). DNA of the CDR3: TGCAGTGCCACCAGGGGTGGCGAGCAGTACTTC. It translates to CSATRGGEQYF.

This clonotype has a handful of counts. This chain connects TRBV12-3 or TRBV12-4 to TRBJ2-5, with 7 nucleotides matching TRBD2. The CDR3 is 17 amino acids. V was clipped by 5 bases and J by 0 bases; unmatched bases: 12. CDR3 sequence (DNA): TGTGCCAGCAGTCCCCACAACACCGGGACTAACCAAGAGACCCAGTACTTC. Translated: CASSPHNTGTNQETQYF.

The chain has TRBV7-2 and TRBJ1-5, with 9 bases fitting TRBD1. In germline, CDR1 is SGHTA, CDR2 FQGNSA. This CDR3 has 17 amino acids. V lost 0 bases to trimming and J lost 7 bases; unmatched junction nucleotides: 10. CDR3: CASSLALRDRVNQPQHF. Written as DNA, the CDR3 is TGTGCCAGCAGCTTAGCGCTACGGGACAGGGTAAACCAGCCCCAGCATTTT. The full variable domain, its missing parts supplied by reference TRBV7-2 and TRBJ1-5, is GAGVSQSPSNKVTEKGKDVELRCDPISGHTALYWYRQSLGQGLEFLIYFQGNSAPDKSGLPSDRFSAERTGGSVSTLTIQRTQQEDSAVYLCASSLALRDRVNQPQHFGDGTRLSIL.

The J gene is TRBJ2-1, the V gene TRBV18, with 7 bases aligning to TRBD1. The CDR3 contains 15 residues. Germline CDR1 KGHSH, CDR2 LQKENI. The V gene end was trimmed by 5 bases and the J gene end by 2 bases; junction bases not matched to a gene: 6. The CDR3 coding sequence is TGTGCCAGCTCAATGACAGGGATCCCCTACAATGAGCAGTTCTTC. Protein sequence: CASSMTGIPYNEQFF.

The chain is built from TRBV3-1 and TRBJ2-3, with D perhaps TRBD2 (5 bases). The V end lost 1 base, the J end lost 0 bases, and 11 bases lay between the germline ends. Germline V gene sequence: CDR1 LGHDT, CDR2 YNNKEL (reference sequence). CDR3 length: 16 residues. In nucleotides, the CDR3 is TGTGCCAGCAGCCAAGGCGGACTGACTAGCACAGATACGCAGTATTTT. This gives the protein CASSQGGLTSTDTQYF.

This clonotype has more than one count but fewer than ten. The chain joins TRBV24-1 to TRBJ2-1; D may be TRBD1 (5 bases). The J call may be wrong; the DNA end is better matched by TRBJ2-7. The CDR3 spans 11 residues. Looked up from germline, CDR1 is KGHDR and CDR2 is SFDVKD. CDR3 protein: CATLKDNEQYF. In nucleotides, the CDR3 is TGTGCCACCCTTAAGGACAATGAGCAGTACTTC.

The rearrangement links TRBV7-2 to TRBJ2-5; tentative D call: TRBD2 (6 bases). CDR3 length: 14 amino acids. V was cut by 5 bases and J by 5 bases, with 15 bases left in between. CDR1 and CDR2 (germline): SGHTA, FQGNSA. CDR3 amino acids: CASSGGGGAETQYF. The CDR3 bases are TGTGCCAGCAGCGGAGGAGGAGGGGCGGAGACCCAGTACTTC.

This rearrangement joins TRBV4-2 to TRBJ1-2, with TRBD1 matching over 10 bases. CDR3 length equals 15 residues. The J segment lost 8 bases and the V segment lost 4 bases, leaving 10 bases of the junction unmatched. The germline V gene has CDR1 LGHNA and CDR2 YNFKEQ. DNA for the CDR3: TGTGCCAGCAGCCGAGAGACAGGGGGCGCTTCGGGCTACACCTTC. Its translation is CASSRETGGASGYTF.

Here the CDR3 DNA reads TGTGCCAGCAGCGTAGATCGCTGGGGGGAGCAGTACTTC. This encodes CASSVDRWGEQYF. The chain links TRBV9 to TRBJ2-1; the D call may be TRBD1 or TRBD2 (5 bases each). With the DNA end fitting TRBJ2-7 better, the J assignment may be wrong. This CDR3 comprises 13 residues. Germline V lookup: CDR1 SGDLS, CDR2 YYNGEE.

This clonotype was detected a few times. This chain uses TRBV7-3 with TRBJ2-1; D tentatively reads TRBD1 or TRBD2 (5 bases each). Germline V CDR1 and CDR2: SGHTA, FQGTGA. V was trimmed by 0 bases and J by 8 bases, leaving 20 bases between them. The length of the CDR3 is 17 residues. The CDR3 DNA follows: TGTGCCAGCAGCTTAACGGGTCCGGGACGAAGGATCGATGAGCAGTTCTTC. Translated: CASSLTGPGRRIDEQFF. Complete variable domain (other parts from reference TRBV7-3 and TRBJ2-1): GAGVSQTPSNKVTEKGKYVELRCDPISGHTALYWYRQSLGQGPEFLIYFQGTGAADDSGLPNDRFFAVRPEGSVSTLKIQRTERGDSAVYLCASSLTGPGRRIDEQFFGPGTRLTVL.

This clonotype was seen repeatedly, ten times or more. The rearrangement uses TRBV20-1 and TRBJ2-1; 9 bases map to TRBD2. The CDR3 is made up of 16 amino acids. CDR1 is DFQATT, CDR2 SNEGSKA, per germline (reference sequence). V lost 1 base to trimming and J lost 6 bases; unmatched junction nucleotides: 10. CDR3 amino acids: CSARGGRENLSNEQFF. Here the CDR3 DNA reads TGCAGTGCTAGAGGCGGGAGGGAAAATCTCTCCAATGAGCAGTTCTTC.

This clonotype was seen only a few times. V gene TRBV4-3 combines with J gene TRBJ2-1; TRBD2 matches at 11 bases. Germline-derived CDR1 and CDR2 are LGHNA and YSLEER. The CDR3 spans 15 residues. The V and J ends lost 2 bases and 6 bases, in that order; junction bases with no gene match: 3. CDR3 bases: TGCGCCAGCAGCCAATCCCTAGCGGGAGGCAATGAGCAGTTCTTC. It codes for CASSQSLAGGNEQFF.

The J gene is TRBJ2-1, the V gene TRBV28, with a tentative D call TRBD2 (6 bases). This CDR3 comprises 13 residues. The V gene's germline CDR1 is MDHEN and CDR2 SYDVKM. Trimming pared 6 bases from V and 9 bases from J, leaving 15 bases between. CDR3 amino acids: CASSPTRIIEQFF. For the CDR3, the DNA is TGTGCCAGCAGCCCGACTAGAATTATTGAGCAGTTCTTC.

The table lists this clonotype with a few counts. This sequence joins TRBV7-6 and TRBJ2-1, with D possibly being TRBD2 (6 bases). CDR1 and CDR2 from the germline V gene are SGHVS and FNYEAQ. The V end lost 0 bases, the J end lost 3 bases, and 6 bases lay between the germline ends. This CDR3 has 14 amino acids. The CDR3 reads CASSLARDYNEQFF. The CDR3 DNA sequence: TGTGCCAGCAGCTTAGCGCGGGACTACAATGAGCAGTTCTTC.

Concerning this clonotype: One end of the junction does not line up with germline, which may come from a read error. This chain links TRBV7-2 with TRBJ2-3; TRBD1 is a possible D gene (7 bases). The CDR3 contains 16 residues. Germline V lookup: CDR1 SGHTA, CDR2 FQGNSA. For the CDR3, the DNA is TGTGCCAGCAGCTTAGACGGGGGACAGAACACAGAGACGCAGTATTTT. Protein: CASSLDGGQNTETQYF.

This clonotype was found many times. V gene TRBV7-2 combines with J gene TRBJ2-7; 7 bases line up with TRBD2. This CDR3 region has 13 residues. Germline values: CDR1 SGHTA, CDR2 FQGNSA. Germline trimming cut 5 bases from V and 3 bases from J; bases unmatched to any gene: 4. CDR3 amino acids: CASSRTRDYEQYF. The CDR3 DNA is TGTGCCAGCAGCCGGACTAGAGACTACGAGCAGTACTTC. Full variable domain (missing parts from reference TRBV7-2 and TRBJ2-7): GAGVSQSPSNKVTEKGKDVELRCDPISGHTALYWYRQSLGQGLEFLIYFQGNSAPDKSGLPSDRFSAERTGGSVSTLTIQRTQQEDSAVYLCASSRTRDYEQYFGPGTRLTVT.

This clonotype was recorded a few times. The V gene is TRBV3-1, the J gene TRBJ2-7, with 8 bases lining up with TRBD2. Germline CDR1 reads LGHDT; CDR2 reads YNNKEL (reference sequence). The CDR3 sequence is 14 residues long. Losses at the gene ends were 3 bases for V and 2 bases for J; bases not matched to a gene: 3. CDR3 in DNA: TGTGCCAGCAGCCATAGCGGGGCAACCTACGAGCAGTACTTC. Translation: CASSHSGATYEQYF.

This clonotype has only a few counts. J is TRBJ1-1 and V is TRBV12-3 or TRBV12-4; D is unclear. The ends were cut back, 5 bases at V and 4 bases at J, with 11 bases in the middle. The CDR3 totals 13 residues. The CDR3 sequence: CASSSGVGTEAFF. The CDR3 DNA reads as TGTGCCAGCAGTAGCGGGGTGGGCACTGAAGCTTTCTTT.

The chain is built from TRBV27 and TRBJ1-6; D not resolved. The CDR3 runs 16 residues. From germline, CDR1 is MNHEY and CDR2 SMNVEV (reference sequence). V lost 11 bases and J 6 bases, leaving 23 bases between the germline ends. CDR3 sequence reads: CACQSLKRSSNSPLHF. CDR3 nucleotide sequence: TGTGCCTGCCAATCACTTAAGAGATCCAGTAATTCACCCCTCCACTTT.

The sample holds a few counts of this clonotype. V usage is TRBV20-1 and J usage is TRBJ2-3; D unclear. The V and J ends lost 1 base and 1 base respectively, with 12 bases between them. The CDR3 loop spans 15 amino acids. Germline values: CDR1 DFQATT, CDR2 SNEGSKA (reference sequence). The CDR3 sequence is CSARGGARGTDTQYF. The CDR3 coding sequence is TGCAGTGCTAGAGGAGGAGCACGGGGCACAGATACGCAGTATTTT.

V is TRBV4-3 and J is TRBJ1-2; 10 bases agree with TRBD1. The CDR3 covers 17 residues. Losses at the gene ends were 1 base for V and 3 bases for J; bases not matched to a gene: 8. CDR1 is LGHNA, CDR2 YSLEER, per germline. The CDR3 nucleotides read TGCGCCAGCAGCCAAGGGACAGGGGGTGGAAGAGACTATGGCTACACCTTC. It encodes CASSQGTGGGRDYGYTF.

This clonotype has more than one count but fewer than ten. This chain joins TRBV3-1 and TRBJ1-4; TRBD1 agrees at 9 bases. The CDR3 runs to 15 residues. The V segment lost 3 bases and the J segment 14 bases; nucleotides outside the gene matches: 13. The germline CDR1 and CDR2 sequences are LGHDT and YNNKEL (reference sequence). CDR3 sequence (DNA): TGTGCCAGCAGCCATTCTGACAGGGGGGACCAGTATCTGTTTTTT. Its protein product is CASSHSDRGDQYLFF.

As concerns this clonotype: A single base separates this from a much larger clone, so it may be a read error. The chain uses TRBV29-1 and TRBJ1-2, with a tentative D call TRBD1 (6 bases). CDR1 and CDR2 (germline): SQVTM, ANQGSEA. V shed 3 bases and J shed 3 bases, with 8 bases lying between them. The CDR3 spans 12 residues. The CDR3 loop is CSVDDRHYGYTF. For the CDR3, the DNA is TGCAGCGTTGACGACAGGCACTATGGCTACACCTTC.

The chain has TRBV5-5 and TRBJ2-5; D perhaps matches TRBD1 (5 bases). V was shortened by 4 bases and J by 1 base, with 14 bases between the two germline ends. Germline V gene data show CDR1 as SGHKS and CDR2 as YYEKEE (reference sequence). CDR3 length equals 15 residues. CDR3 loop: CASSPLSQGQETQYF. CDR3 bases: TGTGCCAGCAGCCCCCTAAGCCAGGGCCAAGAGACCCAGTACTTC.